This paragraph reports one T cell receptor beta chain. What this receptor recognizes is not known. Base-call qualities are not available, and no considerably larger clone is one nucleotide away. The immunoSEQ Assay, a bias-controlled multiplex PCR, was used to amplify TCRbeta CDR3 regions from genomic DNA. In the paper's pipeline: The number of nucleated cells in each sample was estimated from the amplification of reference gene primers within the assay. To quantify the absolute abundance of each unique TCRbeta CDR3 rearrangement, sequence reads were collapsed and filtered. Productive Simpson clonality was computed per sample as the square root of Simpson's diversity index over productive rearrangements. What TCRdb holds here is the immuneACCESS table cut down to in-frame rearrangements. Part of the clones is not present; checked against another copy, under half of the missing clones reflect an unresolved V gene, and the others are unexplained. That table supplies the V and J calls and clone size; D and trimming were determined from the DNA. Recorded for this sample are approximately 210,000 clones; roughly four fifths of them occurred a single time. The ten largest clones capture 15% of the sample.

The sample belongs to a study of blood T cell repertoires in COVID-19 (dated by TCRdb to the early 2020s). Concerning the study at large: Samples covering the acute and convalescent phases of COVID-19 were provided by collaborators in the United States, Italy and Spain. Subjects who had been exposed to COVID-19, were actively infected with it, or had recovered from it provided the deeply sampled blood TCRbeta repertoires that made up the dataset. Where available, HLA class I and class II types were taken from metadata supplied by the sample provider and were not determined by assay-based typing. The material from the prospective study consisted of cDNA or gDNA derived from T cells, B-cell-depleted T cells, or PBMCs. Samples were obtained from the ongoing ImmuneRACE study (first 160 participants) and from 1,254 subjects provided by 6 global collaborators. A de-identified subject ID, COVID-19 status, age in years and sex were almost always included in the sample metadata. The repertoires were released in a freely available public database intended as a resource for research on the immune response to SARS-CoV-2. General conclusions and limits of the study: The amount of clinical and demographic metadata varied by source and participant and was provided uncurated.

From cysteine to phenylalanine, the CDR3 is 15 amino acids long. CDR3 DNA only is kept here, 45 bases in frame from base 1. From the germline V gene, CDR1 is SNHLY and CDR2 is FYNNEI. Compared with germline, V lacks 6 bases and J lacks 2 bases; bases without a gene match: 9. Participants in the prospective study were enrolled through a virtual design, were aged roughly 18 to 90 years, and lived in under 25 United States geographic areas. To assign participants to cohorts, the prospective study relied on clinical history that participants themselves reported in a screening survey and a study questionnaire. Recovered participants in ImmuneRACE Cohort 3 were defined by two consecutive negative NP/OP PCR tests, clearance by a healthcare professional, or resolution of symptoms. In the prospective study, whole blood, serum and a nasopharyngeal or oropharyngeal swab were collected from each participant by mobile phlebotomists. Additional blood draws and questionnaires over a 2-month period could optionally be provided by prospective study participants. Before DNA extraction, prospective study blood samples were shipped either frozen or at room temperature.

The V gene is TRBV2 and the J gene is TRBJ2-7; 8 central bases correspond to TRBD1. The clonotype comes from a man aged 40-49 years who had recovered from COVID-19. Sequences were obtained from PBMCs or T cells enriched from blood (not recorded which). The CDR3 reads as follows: CASRDPTGAPYEQYF. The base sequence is TGTGCCAGCAGGGACCCGACAGGGGCCCCCTACGAGCAGTACTTC.